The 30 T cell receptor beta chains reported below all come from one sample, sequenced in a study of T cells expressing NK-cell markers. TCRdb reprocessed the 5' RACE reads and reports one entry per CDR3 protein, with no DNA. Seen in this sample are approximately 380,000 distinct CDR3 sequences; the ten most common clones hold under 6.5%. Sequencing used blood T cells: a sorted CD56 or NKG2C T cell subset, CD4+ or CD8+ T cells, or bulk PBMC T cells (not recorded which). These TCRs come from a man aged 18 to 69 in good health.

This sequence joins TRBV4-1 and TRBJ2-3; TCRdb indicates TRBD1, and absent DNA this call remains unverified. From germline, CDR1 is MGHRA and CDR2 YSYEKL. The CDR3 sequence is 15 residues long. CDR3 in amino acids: CASSKGQDDTDTQYF.

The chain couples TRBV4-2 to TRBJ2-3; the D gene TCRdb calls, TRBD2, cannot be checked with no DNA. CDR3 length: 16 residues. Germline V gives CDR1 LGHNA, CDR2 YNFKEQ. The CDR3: CASSQGPSGGPDTQYF.

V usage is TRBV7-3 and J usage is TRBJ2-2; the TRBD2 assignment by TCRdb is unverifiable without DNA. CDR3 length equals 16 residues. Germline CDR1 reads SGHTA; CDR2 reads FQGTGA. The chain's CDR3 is CASSLSSSLGSGELFF. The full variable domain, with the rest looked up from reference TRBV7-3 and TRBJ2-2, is GAGVSQTPSNKVTEKGKYVELRCDPISGHTALYWYRQSLGQGPEFLIYFQGTGAADDSGLPNDRFFAVRPEGSVSTLKIQRTERGDSAVYLCASSLSSSLGSGELFFGEGSRLTVL.

This CDR3 reads CASSMTGTGIETQYF. J is TRBJ2-5 and V is TRBV19; TCRdb indicates TRBD1, and absent DNA this call remains unverified. The CDR3 is made up of 15 amino acids. The germline V gene encodes CDR1 LNHDA and CDR2 SQIVND (reference sequence).

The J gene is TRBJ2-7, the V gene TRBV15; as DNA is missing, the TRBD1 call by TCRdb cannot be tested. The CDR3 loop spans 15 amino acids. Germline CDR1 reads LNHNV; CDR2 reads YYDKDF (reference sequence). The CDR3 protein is CATSRGPGQPYEQYF.

CDR3 in amino acids: CASSQVGRTYEQYF. The gene calls are TRBV3-1 and TRBJ2-7; no DNA is available, so the TRBD1 call from TCRdb remains unchecked. Germline V CDR1 and CDR2: LGHDT, YNNKEL (reference sequence). The CDR3 runs to 14 residues.

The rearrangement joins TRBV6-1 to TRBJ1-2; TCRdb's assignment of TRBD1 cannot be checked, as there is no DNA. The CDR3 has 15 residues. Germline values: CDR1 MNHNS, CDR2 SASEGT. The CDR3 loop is CASSELGTVRYGYTF.

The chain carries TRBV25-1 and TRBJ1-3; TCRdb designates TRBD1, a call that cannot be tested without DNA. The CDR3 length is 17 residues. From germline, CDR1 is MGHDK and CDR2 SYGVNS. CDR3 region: CASGGAGAALSGNTIYF.

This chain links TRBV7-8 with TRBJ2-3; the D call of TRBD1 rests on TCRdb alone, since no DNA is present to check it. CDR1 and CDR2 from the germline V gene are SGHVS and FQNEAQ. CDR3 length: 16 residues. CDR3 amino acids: CASSLSSGGVKDTQYF.

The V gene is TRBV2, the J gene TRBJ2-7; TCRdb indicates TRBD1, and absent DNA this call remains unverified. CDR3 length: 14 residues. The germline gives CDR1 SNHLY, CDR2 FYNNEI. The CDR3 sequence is CASSAGQVGFEQYF.

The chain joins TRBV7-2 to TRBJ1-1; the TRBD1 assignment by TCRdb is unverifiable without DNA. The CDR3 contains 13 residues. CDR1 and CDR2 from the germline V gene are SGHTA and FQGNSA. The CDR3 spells CASSSGTNTEAFF.

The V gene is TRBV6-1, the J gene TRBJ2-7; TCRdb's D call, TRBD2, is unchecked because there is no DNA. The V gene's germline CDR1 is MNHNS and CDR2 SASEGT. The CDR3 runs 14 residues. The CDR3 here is CASTAEGRSYEQYF.

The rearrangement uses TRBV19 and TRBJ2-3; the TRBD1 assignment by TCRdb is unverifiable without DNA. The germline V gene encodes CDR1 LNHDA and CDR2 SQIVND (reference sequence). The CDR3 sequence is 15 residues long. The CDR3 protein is CASKGRERNTDTQYF.

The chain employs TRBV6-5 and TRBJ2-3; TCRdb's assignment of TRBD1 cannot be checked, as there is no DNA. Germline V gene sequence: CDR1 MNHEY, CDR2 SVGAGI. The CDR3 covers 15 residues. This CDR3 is CASRYTGQGSDTQYF.

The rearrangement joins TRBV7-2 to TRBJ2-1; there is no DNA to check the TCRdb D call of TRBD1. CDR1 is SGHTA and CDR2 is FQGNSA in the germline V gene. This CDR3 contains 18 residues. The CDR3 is CASSLSGARGLSYNEQFF.

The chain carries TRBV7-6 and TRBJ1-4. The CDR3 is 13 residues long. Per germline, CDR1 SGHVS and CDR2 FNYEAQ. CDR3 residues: CASSLAFGEKLFF.

The CDR3 here is CSARTGTGNSPLHF. V usage is TRBV29-1 and J usage is TRBJ1-6; as DNA is missing, the TRBD1 call by TCRdb cannot be tested. The CDR3 is made up of 14 amino acids. CDR1 is SQVTM, CDR2 ANQGSEA, per germline.

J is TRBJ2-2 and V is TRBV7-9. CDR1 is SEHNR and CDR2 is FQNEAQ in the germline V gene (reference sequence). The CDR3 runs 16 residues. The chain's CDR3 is CASPLVPGVGTGELFF.

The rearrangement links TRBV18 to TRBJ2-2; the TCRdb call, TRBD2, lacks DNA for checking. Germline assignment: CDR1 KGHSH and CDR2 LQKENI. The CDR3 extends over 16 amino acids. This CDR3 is CASSPPSGANTGELFF.

CDR3 in amino acids: CASSSRQGGRRTDTQYF. The chain combines TRBV6-2 or TRBV6-3 with TRBJ2-3; TCRdb picks TRBD1, but there is no DNA to check that call. The CDR3 is 17 amino acids. Germline CDR1 and CDR2: MNHEY and SVGEGT.

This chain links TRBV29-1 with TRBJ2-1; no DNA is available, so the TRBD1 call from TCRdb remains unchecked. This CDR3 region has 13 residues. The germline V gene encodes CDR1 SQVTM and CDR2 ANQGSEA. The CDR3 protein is CSVVQGARNEQFF.

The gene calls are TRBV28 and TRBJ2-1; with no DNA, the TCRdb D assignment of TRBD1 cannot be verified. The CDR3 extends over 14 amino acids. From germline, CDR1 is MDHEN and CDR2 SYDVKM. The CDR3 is CASTAGGPYNEQFF.

This chain's CDR3 is CATRSGGRVTQYF. V and J are TRBV27 and TRBJ2-5; TCRdb picks TRBD1, but there is no DNA to check that call. This CDR3 is 13 amino acids long. Germline values: CDR1 MNHEY, CDR2 SMNVEV (reference sequence).

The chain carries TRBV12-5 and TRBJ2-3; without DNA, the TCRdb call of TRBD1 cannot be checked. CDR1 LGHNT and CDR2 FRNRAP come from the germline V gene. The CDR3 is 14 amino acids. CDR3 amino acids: CASGSPARPDTQYF. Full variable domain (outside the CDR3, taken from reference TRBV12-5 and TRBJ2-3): DARVTQTPRHKVTEMGQEVTMRCQPILGHNTVFWYRQTMMQGLELLAYFRNRAPLDDSGMPKDRFSAEMPDATLATLKIQPSEPRDSAVYFCASGSPARPDTQYFGPGTRLTVL.

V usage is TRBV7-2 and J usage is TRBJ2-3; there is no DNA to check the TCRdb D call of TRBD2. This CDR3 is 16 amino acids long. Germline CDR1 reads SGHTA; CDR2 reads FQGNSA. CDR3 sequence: CASSLALAGGHGTQYF.

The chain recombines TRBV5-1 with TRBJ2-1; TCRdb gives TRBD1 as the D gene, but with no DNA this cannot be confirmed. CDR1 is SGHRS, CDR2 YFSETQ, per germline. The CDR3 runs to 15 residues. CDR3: CASSLWDRSYNEQFF.

CDR3 protein: CASSGRQARIDEQYF. The chain carries TRBV27 and TRBJ2-7; TCRdb reports TRBD1, a call that lacks DNA to check it against. Germline V gene sequence: CDR1 MNHEY, CDR2 SMNVEV (reference sequence). This CDR3 contains 15 residues.

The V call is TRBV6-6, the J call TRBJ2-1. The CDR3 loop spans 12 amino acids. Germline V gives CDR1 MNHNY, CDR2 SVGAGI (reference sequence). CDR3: CASRMDGFEQFF.

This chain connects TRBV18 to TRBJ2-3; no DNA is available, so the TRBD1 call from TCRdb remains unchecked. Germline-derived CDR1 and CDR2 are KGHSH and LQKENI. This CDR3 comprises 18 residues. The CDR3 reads CASSPRGGARASTDTQYF.

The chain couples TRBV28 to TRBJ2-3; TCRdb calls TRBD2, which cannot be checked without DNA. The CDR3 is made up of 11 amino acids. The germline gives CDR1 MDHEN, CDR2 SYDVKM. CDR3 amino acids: CASTLYDTQYF.